This entry lists 27 T cell receptor beta chains sequenced from one sample in a study of T cell responses to AZD1222 COVID-19 vaccine. Libraries were prepared by immunoSEQ multiplex PCR; TCRdb keeps only in-frame clonotypes and omits some of them. This table holds about 150,000 clones, about 93% found once. This specimen consisted of peripheral blood, obtained on day 0 of MenACWY control vaccination. Every receptor here comes from an adult in good health.

The J gene is TRBJ1-1, the V gene TRBV5-5; D ambiguous. Germline CDR1 reads SGHKS; CDR2 reads YYEKEE (reference sequence). Trimming stripped 1 base from V and 0 bases from J, with 10 bases between. This CDR3 is 15 amino acids long. The CDR3 DNA reads as TGTGCCAGCAGCTTGTTGAGTATCATGAACACTGAAGCTTTCTTT. It codes for CASSLLSIMNTEAFF.

The chain carries TRBV19 and TRBJ2-6; D gene unclear. This CDR3 is 15 amino acids long. V was shortened by 6 bases and J by 1 base, with 10 bases between the two germline ends. In germline, CDR1 is LNHDA, CDR2 SQIVND (reference sequence). The CDR3 nucleotides read TGTGCCAGTAGCCAAGGTTTTTCTGGGGCCAACGTCCTGACTTTC. It encodes CASSQGFSGANVLTF. Drawing the rest from reference TRBV19 and TRBJ2-6, the complete variable domain is DGGITQSPKYLFRKEGQNVTLSCEQNLNHDAMYWYRQDPGQGLRLIYYSQIVNDFQKGDIAEGYSVSREKKESFPLTVTSAQKNPTAFYLCASSQGFSGANVLTFGAGSRLTVL.

A single count supports this clone. J is TRBJ2-7 and V is TRBV5-1; D gene uncertain. V lost 3 bases and J 2 bases, leaving 9 bases between the germline ends. Germline assignment: CDR1 SGHRS and CDR2 YFSETQ. The CDR3 has 13 residues. The CDR3 loop is CASSYEAAYEQYF. The CDR3 DNA sequence: TGCGCCAGCAGCTACGAGGCGGCCTACGAGCAGTACTTC.

The chain uses TRBV2 and TRBJ1-5; 7 positions agree with TRBD1. There are 18 residues in the CDR3. V gave up 7 bases and J gave up 7 bases; unmatched junction bases: 22. Germline V gene lookup returns CDR1 SNHLY and CDR2 FYNNEI. CDR3 in DNA: TGTGCCAGCACTACGGGTGGGGCAGGGGGACGAGCTTGGCAGCCCCAGCATTTT. This gives the protein CASTTGGAGGRAWQPQHF.

This clone appeared once. The J gene is TRBJ2-7, the V gene TRBV7-9; the match to TRBD1 covers 9 bases. V dropped 5 bases and J dropped 0; count of bases not matched to a gene: 5. Per the germline V gene, CDR1 is SEHNR and CDR2 is FQNEAQ (reference sequence). CDR3 length equals 15 residues. CDR3 amino acids: CASSPRDRVSYEQYF. CDR3 DNA: TGTGCCAGCAGCCCCCGGGACAGGGTCTCCTACGAGCAGTACTTC.

The chain joins TRBV2 to TRBJ1-4; no firm D call. This CDR3 region has 15 residues. Germline CDR1 SNHLY, CDR2 FYNNEI. Trimming stripped 1 base from V and 6 bases from J, with 12 bases between. Here the CDR3 DNA reads TGTGCCAGCAGTGAAGGAACGATCCGAGATGAAAAACTGTTTTTT. This gives the protein CASSEGTIRDEKLFF.

The genes are TRBV12-3 or TRBV12-4 and TRBJ1-2; tentatively, D is TRBD1 (5 bases). The CDR3 runs to 13 residues. V gave up 6 bases and J gave up 4 bases, with 12 bases separating them. The CDR3 region has the DNA TGTGCCAGCAGCGCGGGGCGTAGCTATGGCTACACCTTC. Its protein is CASSAGRSYGYTF.

The chain carries TRBV6-1 and TRBJ1-6; TRBD1 might be the D (6 bases). The CDR3 length is 17 residues. V lost 1 base, J lost 0 bases, and 10 bases lay in between. Germline values: CDR1 MNHNS, CDR2 SASEGT. CDR3 nucleotide sequence: TGTGCCAGCAGTGAAGACGGACAGATCTCCTATAATTCACCCCTCCACTTT. It is translated as CASSEDGQISYNSPLHF.

The chain links TRBV10-1 to TRBJ2-3; tentatively, D is TRBD2 (7 bases). The CDR3 length is 17 residues. V was shortened by 4 bases and J by 2 bases, with 19 bases between the two germline ends. The V gene's germline CDR1 is WNHNN and CDR2 SYGVQD (reference sequence). The CDR3 nucleotides are TGCGCCAGCAGTGGTGGCGGGGGCTATTTCACCACAGATACGCAGTATTTT. Protein product: CASSGGGGYFTTDTQYF.

A word on this clone: Other nucleotide sequences from this sample produce the same CDR3. The chain combines TRBV10-3 with TRBJ1-2, with 11 bases matching TRBD1. V lost 6 bases and J lost 8; bases outside the gene matches: 2. The CDR3 totals 12 residues. The germline V gene encodes CDR1 ENHRY and CDR2 SYGVKD. CDR3 amino acids: CAIRGQGDGYTF. CDR3 DNA sequence: TGTGCCATCAGGGGACAGGGGGACGGCTACACCTTC.

The chain has TRBV18 and TRBJ1-4; D may be TRBD1 (6 bases). Germline-derived CDR1 and CDR2 are KGHSH and LQKENI. The CDR3 has 15 amino acids. The V end lost 5 bases, the J end lost 4 bases, and 14 bases lay between the germline ends. CDR3 sequence reads: CASSTQQGGNEKLFF. In DNA form, the CDR3 reads TGTGCCAGCTCAACCCAACAGGGTGGTAATGAAAAACTGTTTTTT.

A remark on this clone: Because the CDR3 is missing its conserved closing phenylalanine or tryptophan, this is likely a read error. The DNA is left out, because the CDR3 cannot be placed on it with certainty; the CDR3 is given as TCRdb lists it. The chain has TRBV6-5 and TRBJ2-4; TRBD1, the table's D call, lacks a check against the DNA. CDR1 is MNHEY and CDR2 is SVGAGI in the germline V gene. Termini included, the CDR3 measures 10 amino acids. This chain's CDR3 is CASSYRGRVG.

The chain joins TRBV4-1 to TRBJ1-1; possibly TRBD1 for D (6 bases). Germline V gene sequence: CDR1 MGHRA, CDR2 YSYEKL. The CDR3 spans 15 residues. Trimming pared 1 base from V and 1 base from J, leaving 10 bases between. This CDR3 is CASSQVQGANTEAFF. CDR3 nucleotide sequence: TGCGCCAGCAGCCAAGTACAGGGAGCGAACACTGAAGCTTTCTTT.

The chain is built from TRBV5-1 and TRBJ2-1; D is possibly TRBD1 (5 bases). The CDR3 has 16 residues. V was cut by 6 bases and J by 0 bases, with 16 bases left in between. The germline V gene encodes CDR1 SGHRS and CDR2 YFSETQ. The CDR3 DNA reads as TGCGCCAGCAAGGTGGCAGGGTCAAGCTCCTACAATGAGCAGTTCTTC. Translating gives CASKVAGSSSYNEQFF.

To note about this clone: At one end, the junction sequence differs from germline, possibly due to a read error. The rearrangement joins TRBV18 to TRBJ2-5, with 9 bases matching TRBD1. The CDR3 contains 15 residues. Per germline, CDR1 KGHSH and CDR2 LQKENI. CDR3 residues: CASSTPGQGLETQYF. The CDR3 DNA reads as TGTGCCAGCTCAACACCGGGACAGGGTCTGGAGACCCAGTACTTC.

The CDR3 reads CASSLTRQGPPEAFF. The DNA for the CDR3 is TGTGCCAGCAGCCTGACGAGACAGGGACCCCCTGAAGCTTTCTTT. This chain uses TRBV7-9 with TRBJ1-1; 7 nucleotides match TRBD1. The CDR3 totals 15 residues. V gave up 5 bases and J gave up 6 bases; unmatched junction bases: 12. CDR1 is SEHNR and CDR2 is FQNEAQ in the germline V gene (reference sequence).

The gene calls are TRBV30 and TRBJ1-6; D remains unclear. Trimming pared 3 bases from V and 7 bases from J, leaving 10 bases between. Looked up from germline, CDR1 is GTSNPN and CDR2 is SVGIG (reference sequence). The CDR3 is 13 residues long. CDR3 in DNA: TGTGCCTGGAGAGTCAAGGGAAATTCACCCCTCCACTTT. Its protein is CAWRVKGNSPLHF.

The gene calls are TRBV12-5 and TRBJ2-7; D possibly corresponds to TRBD2 (5 bases). Germline V gene lookup returns CDR1 LGHNT and CDR2 FRNRAP. The CDR3 covers 12 residues. V lost 7 bases, J lost 3 bases, and 10 bases lay in between. CDR3 bases: TGTGCTAGTGCCCTGGCGGGCTACGAGCAGTACTTC. This gives the protein CASALAGYEQYF.

The chain combines TRBV2 with TRBJ2-1; D possibly corresponds to TRBD1 (7 bases). This CDR3 contains 14 residues. Germline V gene data show CDR1 as SNHLY and CDR2 as FYNNEI. Between the trimmed V and J ends, which lost 11 bases and 4 bases, there was a span of 18 bases. The CDR3 sequence is CASRGVTGYNEQFF. CDR3 sequence (DNA): TGTGCCTCCAGGGGGGTCACCGGGTACAATGAGCAGTTCTTC.

This clone was recorded once. Other DNA variants within this sample encode the same CDR3. V is TRBV28 and J is TRBJ1-1; D is perhaps TRBD1 (6 bases). Germline V gene data show CDR1 as MDHEN and CDR2 as SYDVKM. The CDR3 spans 11 residues. V lost 10 bases, J lost 1 base, and 7 bases lay in between. CDR3: CATRGNTEAFF. The DNA of the CDR3 is TGTGCCACCAGGGGGAACACTGAAGCTTTCTTT.

The chain couples TRBV11-1 to TRBJ2-2, with D perhaps matching TRBD1 or TRBD2 (5 bases each). The ends were cut back, 3 bases at V and 10 bases at J, with 12 bases in the middle. CDR3 length: 13 amino acids. The germline V gene has CDR1 SGHAT and CDR2 FQDESV (reference sequence). The CDR3: CASSFWGNEELFF. The CDR3 bases are TGTGCCAGCAGCTTCTGGGGGAACGAGGAGCTGTTTTTT.

The chain joins TRBV5-1 to TRBJ2-1; 9 bases agree with TRBD1. Losses at the gene ends were 3 bases for V and 9 bases for J; bases not matched to a gene: 13. Germline V gives CDR1 SGHRS, CDR2 YFSETQ. The CDR3 consists of 16 residues. The CDR3 sequence is CASSSITQGAVSEQFF. Here the CDR3 DNA reads TGCGCCAGCAGCTCAATAACACAGGGGGCGGTCAGTGAGCAGTTCTTC.

The CDR3 spells CASSQGHSNSNQPQHF. Here the CDR3 DNA reads TGCGCCAGCAGCCAAGGTCACAGCAATAGCAATCAGCCCCAGCATTTT. The chain couples TRBV4-1 to TRBJ1-5; no firm D call. The CDR3 runs 16 residues. V was pared by 1 base and J by 0 bases, with 10 bases between. Germline V gives CDR1 MGHRA, CDR2 YSYEKL.

The chain uses TRBV19 and TRBJ1-2; tentative D call: TRBD1 (5 bases). The germline V gene has CDR1 LNHDA and CDR2 SQIVND (reference sequence). The CDR3 totals 17 residues. V was pared by 4 bases and J by 4 bases, with 22 bases between. The CDR3 here is CASSTAYPGTDAYGYTF. CDR3 coding DNA: TGTGCCAGTAGTACCGCTTACCCCGGGACGGATGCCTATGGCTACACCTTC.

The chain has TRBV28 and TRBJ1-5; D remains ambiguous. V lost 3 bases and J lost 7, with 10 bases in between. This CDR3 region has 13 residues. Germline V gene sequence: CDR1 MDHEN, CDR2 SYDVKM. This CDR3 reads CASSFLGQQPQHF. DNA for the CDR3: TGTGCCAGCAGTTTTTTGGGTCAACAGCCCCAGCATTTT. Full variable domain (rest looked up from reference TRBV28 and TRBJ1-5): DVKVTQSSRYLVKRTGEKVFLECVQDMDHENMFWYRQDPGLGLRLIYFSYDVKMKEKGDIPEGYSVSREKKERFSLILESASTNQTSMYLCASSFLGQQPQHFGDGTRLSIL.

V and J are TRBV27 and TRBJ1-6, with D unclear. Trimming took off 5 bases at V and 8 bases at J, with 10 bases between the two ends. Germline V gene data show CDR1 as MNHEY and CDR2 as SMNVEV (reference sequence). The CDR3 contains 13 residues. The DNA of the CDR3 is TGTGCCAGCAGTCACCCCGCTGATTCACCCCTCCACTTT. It is translated as CASSHPADSPLHF.

The chain employs TRBV14 and TRBJ1-4; 9 nucleotides align to TRBD1. V shed 2 bases and J 8 bases; nucleotides not matched to a gene: 3. This CDR3 region has 14 residues. Germline CDR1 reads SGHDN; CDR2 reads FVKESK. This CDR3 is CASSQPGTGEKLFF. The CDR3 nucleotides are TGTGCCAGCAGCCAACCCGGGACAGGGGAAAAACTGTTTTTT.